The 30 T cell receptor beta chains below come from one sample, sequenced in a study of T cell responses to AZD1222 COVID-19 vaccine. Using immunoSEQ multiplex PCR, the repertoire was profiled, and TCRdb retains in-frame clones only, with some absent. The repertoire holds tens of thousands of clones, with around three quarters as singletons. This specimen was peripheral blood, taken on day 0 of AZD1222 vaccination. Receptors were obtained from an adult in good health.

The sample holds a few counts of this clone. The rearrangement uses TRBV29-1 and TRBJ1-1; D gene ambiguous. V was pared by 6 bases and J by 1 base, with 18 bases between. CDR3 length: 15 residues. Germline V CDR1 and CDR2: SQVTM, ANQGSEA. Here the CDR3 reads CSVPGEPWSNTEAFF. CDR3 DNA sequence: TGCAGCGTGCCCGGGGAGCCCTGGTCGAACACTGAAGCTTTCTTT.

This clone was picked up a small number of times. J is TRBJ1-2 and V is TRBV19; no firm D call. V gave up 3 bases and J gave up 7 bases, with 12 bases separating them. The V gene's germline CDR1 is LNHDA and CDR2 SQIVND (reference sequence). The CDR3 spans 13 residues. This chain's CDR3 is CASSITGFGGYTF. CDR3 sequence (DNA): TGTGCCAGTAGTATTACCGGGTTTGGTGGCTACACCTTC.

V and J are TRBV18 and TRBJ2-7; no firm D call. The germline V gene encodes CDR1 KGHSH and CDR2 LQKENI. The CDR3 has 12 residues. With 3 bases removed from V and 6 bases from J, the gap between germline ends came to 9 bases. This CDR3 is CASSPVFGEQYF. Here the CDR3 DNA reads TGTGCCAGCTCACCCGTTTTCGGCGAGCAGTACTTC.

In this sample, this clone turned up once. V usage is TRBV5-1 and J usage is TRBJ1-1; D gene ambiguous. CDR3 size: 14 residues. The germline V and J ends were trimmed by 2 bases and 0 bases, with 8 bases remaining between them. Germline V gene data show CDR1 as SGHRS and CDR2 as YFSETQ. The CDR3 DNA reads as TGCGCCAGCAGCTTCGGACTCATGAACACTGAAGCTTTCTTT. This gives the protein CASSFGLMNTEAFF.

This chain uses TRBV6-5 with TRBJ2-1, with D possibly matching TRBD2 (6 bases). The CDR3 consists of 14 residues. Germline CDR1 and CDR2: MNHEY and SVGAGI. V shed 6 bases and J shed 9 bases, with 18 bases lying between them. CDR3: CASRSGGNNGEQFF. The CDR3 bases are TGTGCCAGCAGAAGTGGGGGGAACAATGGTGAGCAGTTCTTC.

The chain recombines TRBV4-2 with TRBJ2-3; 12 nucleotides line up with TRBD2. The germline gives CDR1 LGHNA, CDR2 YNFKEQ. V was pared by 0 bases and J by 7 bases, with 8 bases of the junction left unmatched. The CDR3 covers 17 residues. The CDR3 protein is CASSQEGLAGGPNTQYF. Written as DNA, the CDR3 is TGTGCCAGCAGCCAAGAAGGTCTAGCGGGGGGGCCGAATACGCAGTATTTT.

This chain connects TRBV6-5 to TRBJ1-5; no definite D call. The CDR3 contains 15 residues. Germline CDR1 and CDR2: MNHEY and SVGAGI. Trimming took off 6 bases at V and 1 base at J, with 13 bases between the two ends. This CDR3 reads CASRPPGSSNQPQHF. DNA for the CDR3: TGTGCCAGCAGGCCACCTGGATCGAGCAATCAGCCCCAGCATTTT.

The chain recombines TRBV7-9 with TRBJ2-7; maybe TRBD2 (6 bases). The CDR3 has 14 residues. V lost 2 bases and J 6 bases, leaving 14 bases between the germline ends. CDR1 and CDR2 (germline): SEHNR, FQNEAQ (reference sequence). The CDR3 sequence: CASSLLSAGTEQYF. The CDR3 nucleotides are TGTGCCAGCAGCTTACTATCCGCGGGGACCGAGCAGTACTTC. Using reference TRBV7-9 and TRBJ2-7 for the parts outside the CDR3, the full variable domain is DTGVSQNPRHKITKRGQNVTFRCDPISEHNRLYWYRQTLGQGPEFLTYFQNEAQLEKSRLLSDRFSAERPKGSFSTLEIQRTEQGDSAMYLCASSLLSAGTEQYFGPGTRLTVT.

The CDR3 coding sequence is TGTGCCAGTAGTCCGGGGATCTCCTATAATTCACCCCTCCACTTT. Translating gives CASSPGISYNSPLHF. J is TRBJ1-6 and V is TRBV19; the D is unclear. Germline loops: CDR1 LNHDA, CDR2 SQIVND (reference sequence). The CDR3 loop spans 15 amino acids. V gave up 5 bases and J gave up 0 bases, with 8 bases separating them.

This clone was found a few times. This chain uses TRBV5-4 with TRBJ2-1, with D possibly TRBD2 on 5 matching bases. The CDR3 has 13 residues. V lost 7 bases, J lost 10 bases, and 18 bases lay in between. Germline loops: CDR1 SGHNT, CDR2 YYREEE (reference sequence). As DNA, the CDR3 is TGTGCCAGCTCCGGGATCTCCGATGGGGAGCAGTTCTTC. Translation: CASSGISDGEQFF.

The chain uses TRBV9 and TRBJ1-1, with D unclear. Germline assignment: CDR1 SGDLS and CDR2 YYNGEE. V gave up 3 bases and J gave up 11 bases, with 20 bases separating them. This CDR3 comprises 14 residues. In DNA, the CDR3 is TGTGCCAGCAGCGCTGGTCAGTCCTCACAACGGGCTTTCTTT. Translating it yields CASSAGQSSQRAFF.

This clone has more than one count but fewer than ten. V gene TRBV27 combines with J gene TRBJ1-3; no clear D. The CDR3 is made up of 16 amino acids. From germline, CDR1 is MNHEY and CDR2 SMNVEV (reference sequence). The V and J ends lost 6 bases and 4 bases respectively, with 19 bases between them. The chain's CDR3 is CASSGVAILRGNTIYF. CDR3 nucleotides: TGTGCCAGCAGCGGGGTGGCCATACTCAGGGGAAACACCATATATTTT.

The CDR3 bases are TGTGCCAGCGGGGGGGACGGTGAGCAGTTCTTC. Translating gives CASGGDGEQFF. V gene TRBV2 combines with J gene TRBJ2-1, with 7 positions matching TRBD2. CDR1 and CDR2 from the germline V gene are SNHLY and FYNNEI. The CDR3 has 11 residues. The ends lost 8 bases at V and 9 bases at J; junction bases unmatched: 4.

This clone was counted between two and nine times. The chain links TRBV27 to TRBJ1-5; D not resolved. V was clipped by 6 bases and J by 1 base, with 10 bases between them. The CDR3 runs 14 residues. The V gene's germline CDR1 is MNHEY and CDR2 SMNVEV (reference sequence). The CDR3 DNA reads as TGTGCCAGCAGGGTATTGGAAAGCAATCAGCCCCAGCATTTT. The encoded protein is CASRVLESNQPQHF.

The gene calls are TRBV7-9 and TRBJ2-2; D unresolved. Trimming took 4 bases from V and 3 from J, leaving 15 bases between them. Germline CDR1 reads SEHNR; CDR2 reads FQNEAQ (reference sequence). This CDR3 has 16 amino acids. The CDR3 sequence: CASSSTQVPHTGELFF. The CDR3 bases are TGTGCCAGCAGCTCCACTCAGGTTCCGCACACCGGGGAGCTGTTTTTT.

V is TRBV11-2 and J is TRBJ2-7; TRBD2 is a possible D gene (7 bases). The CDR3 loop spans 14 amino acids. In germline, CDR1 is SGHAT, CDR2 FQNNGV. With 5 bases removed from V and 3 bases from J, the gap between germline ends came to 14 bases. The CDR3 DNA follows: TGTGCCAGCAGCGGAGGGGGGGCCATCTACGAGCAGTACTTC. Translating it yields CASSGGGAIYEQYF.

In its sample, this clone was seen once. This chain connects TRBV6-5 to TRBJ2-7; no reliable D call. From germline, CDR1 is MNHEY and CDR2 SVGAGI. This CDR3 is built from 14 residues. V dropped 2 bases and J dropped 5 bases, with 13 bases sitting between them. The CDR3 DNA follows: TGTGCCAGCAGTTACGGGATTTTATCGGACGAGCAGTACTTC. It yields the protein CASSYGILSDEQYF.

The V and J genes are TRBV7-3 and TRBJ2-2, with 7 bases fitting TRBD1. V dropped 5 bases and J dropped 8; count of bases not matched to a gene: 11. The V gene's germline CDR1 is SGHTA and CDR2 FQGTGA. This CDR3 is 15 amino acids long. In DNA form, the CDR3 reads TGTGCCAGCAGCCCCCAGACAGGGTATCCGGGGGAGCTGTTTTTT. Translating gives CASSPQTGYPGELFF. The whole variable domain, filled in from reference TRBV7-3 and TRBJ2-2, reads GAGVSQTPSNKVTEKGKYVELRCDPISGHTALYWYRQSLGQGPEFLIYFQGTGAADDSGLPNDRFFAVRPEGSVSTLKIQRTERGDSAVYLCASSPQTGYPGELFFGEGSRLTVL.

V usage is TRBV10-3 and J usage is TRBJ1-2; 8 nucleotides match TRBD1. The length of the CDR3 is 15 residues. Unmatched junction bases numbered 10, after V lost 3 bases and J lost 7 bases. Germline V gene data show CDR1 as ENHRY and CDR2 as SYGVKD. The CDR3: CAISEAQGAFGGYTF. The CDR3 DNA sequence: TGTGCCATCAGTGAAGCGCAGGGGGCGTTTGGTGGCTACACCTTC.

The table lists this clone with a few counts. The V call is TRBV12-3 or TRBV12-4, the J call TRBJ1-1; D unclear. Trimming shortened V by 3 bases and J by 1 base, and 3 bases separated the two germline ends. The CDR3 covers 12 residues. The CDR3: CASSFGNTEAFF. CDR3 DNA: TGTGCCAGCAGTTTCGGGAACACTGAAGCTTTCTTT.

The chain combines TRBV6-5 with TRBJ1-2; perhaps TRBD1 as D (5 bases). This CDR3 has 16 amino acids. V was shortened by 0 bases and J by 4 bases, with 15 bases between the two germline ends. Germline V gives CDR1 MNHEY, CDR2 SVGAGI. This CDR3 reads CASSYSKKEGSYGYTF. The CDR3 DNA is TGTGCCAGCAGTTACTCGAAAAAGGAGGGGAGCTATGGCTACACCTTC.

The V call is TRBV29-1, the J call TRBJ2-2; either TRBD1 or TRBD2 may supply D (6 bases each). Trimming stripped 4 bases from V and 7 bases from J, with 13 bases between. Germline-derived CDR1 and CDR2 are SQVTM and ANQGSEA. This CDR3 is 13 amino acids long. The CDR3 sequence is CSVVSGGGGELFF. The CDR3, as DNA: TGCAGCGTTGTCTCCGGAGGGGGCGGGGAGCTGTTTTTT.

This chain joins TRBV18 and TRBJ2-6; a possible D gene is TRBD2 (6 bases). The germline V gene has CDR1 KGHSH and CDR2 LQKENI. The CDR3 contains 15 residues. Trimming took off 3 bases at V and 3 bases at J, with 9 bases between the two ends. Here the CDR3 reads CASSPPGDGANVLTF. The CDR3 DNA sequence: TGTGCCAGCTCACCGCCGGGGGATGGGGCCAACGTCCTGACTTTC.

This chain connects TRBV7-8 to TRBJ1-4; 8 bases map to TRBD1. Germline CDR1 reads SGHVS; CDR2 reads FQNEAQ. V trimming: 6 bases; J trimming: 8 bases; junction bases outside the gene matches: 5. The CDR3 loop spans 13 amino acids. Here the CDR3 reads CASRRTGKEKLFF. The DNA of the CDR3 is TGTGCCAGCAGGCGGACAGGGAAGGAAAAACTGTTTTTT.

CDR3 region: CASSLDRTRQETQYF. CDR3 coding DNA: TGTGCCAGCAGTTTAGACAGGACCAGACAAGAGACCCAGTACTTC. V usage is TRBV6-5 and J usage is TRBJ2-5; tentatively, D is TRBD1 (6 bases). The CDR3 is made up of 15 amino acids. CDR1 MNHEY and CDR2 SVGAGI come from the germline V gene. Trimming stripped 4 bases from V and 2 bases from J, with 14 bases between.

As DNA, the CDR3 is TGTGCCACAACCGGGACTAGCGGGGGGGCCGTATATACGCAGTATTTT. It translates to CATTGTSGGAVYTQYF. The chain combines TRBV28 with TRBJ2-3; 16 bases agree with TRBD2. The CDR3 length is 16 residues. From germline, CDR1 is MDHEN and CDR2 SYDVKM. With V trimmed by 10 bases and J by 7 bases, 11 bases remained unmatched.

The V gene is TRBV20-1, the J gene TRBJ2-5; D is uncertain. Germline assignment: CDR1 DFQATT and CDR2 SNEGSKA (reference sequence). Trimming removed 3 bases at V and 6 bases at J, with 8 bases between. The CDR3 has 11 residues. The CDR3 loop is CSASPVKTQYF. The CDR3 DNA sequence: TGCAGTGCTAGTCCAGTAAAGACCCAGTACTTC.

The rearrangement joins TRBV5-1 to TRBJ2-4, with D tentatively TRBD1 or TRBD2 (5 bases each). Trimming took off 0 bases at V and 16 bases at J, with 20 bases between the two ends. Germline CDR1 SGHRS, CDR2 YFSETQ. The CDR3 has 14 amino acids. The CDR3 sequence is CASSLAPGAQVAYF. DNA of the CDR3: TGCGCCAGCAGCTTGGCACCCGGGGCCCAGGTCGCCTACTTC.

The genes are TRBV5-4 and TRBJ1-1, with D maybe TRBD1 (5 bases). Germline CDR1 is SGHNT and CDR2 is YYREEE (reference sequence). V lost 0 bases, J lost 5 bases, and 14 bases lay in between. The CDR3 spans 15 residues. CDR3 nucleotides: TGTGCCAGCAGCTTGGACAATCCAGGGCGTACTGAAGCTTTCTTT. It is translated as CASSLDNPGRTEAFF.

The chain recombines TRBV28 with TRBJ1-5, with 9 positions matching TRBD1. The junction had 8 bases not matched to a gene; V was cut back by 7 bases and J by 1 base. The CDR3 loop spans 16 amino acids. The V gene's germline CDR1 is MDHEN and CDR2 SYDVKM. The CDR3 region has the DNA TGTGCCAGCACACAGGGGGCTTTTTTGAGCAATCAGCCCCAGCATTTT. Translated, it gives CASTQGAFLSNQPQHF.